This T cell receptor beta chain was captured in a study of T cell repertoires in cytomegalovirus infection. Overall study: Signatures in public TCR beta sequences pointed to both CMV infection and matching HLA type. General study findings and limits: The ex vivo response showed dominance by HLA-C-restricted CMV-specific TCR beta clonotypes. Carriers of CMV plus the relevant HLA were identified by cumulative public TCR beta family frequency.

MiXCR, run by TCRdb on the reads, gives a single entry per CDR3 protein. The table shows approximately 180,000 distinct CDR3 sequences, with approximately 17% occurring only once. This clonotype has just a few counts. Its antigen is not known. This CDR3 is built from 20 residues. Trimming stripped 1 base from V and 0 bases from J, with 24 bases between. CDR1 and CDR2 (germline): SGHVT, SQSDAQ. The specimen sequenced was CD8+ T cells from PBMCs. The chain combines TRBV7-4 with TRBJ1-2, with D possibly matching TRBD1 (5 bases). This clonotype originated in a human donor in good health (CMV status not recorded). Some clones in this sample may be carry-over from other donors' samples. CDR3 coding DNA: TGTGCCAGCAGCTTAGGGCTGGAAGTGCTGACAGACTTGCCTAACTATGGCTACACCTTC. Translating gives CASSLGLEVLTDLPNYGYTF.